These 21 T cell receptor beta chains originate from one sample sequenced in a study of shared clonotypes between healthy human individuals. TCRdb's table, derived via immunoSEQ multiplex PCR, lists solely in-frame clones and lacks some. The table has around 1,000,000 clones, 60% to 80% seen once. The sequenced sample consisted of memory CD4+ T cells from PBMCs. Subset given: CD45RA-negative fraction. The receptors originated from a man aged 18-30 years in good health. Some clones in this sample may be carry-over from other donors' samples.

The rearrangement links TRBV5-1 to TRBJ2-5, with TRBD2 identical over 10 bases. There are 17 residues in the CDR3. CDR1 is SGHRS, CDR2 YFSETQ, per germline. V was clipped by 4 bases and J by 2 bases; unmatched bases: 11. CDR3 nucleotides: TGCGCCAGCAGCCCGCTTCCCCTACTAGCGGGGCAAGAGACCCAGTACTTC. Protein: CASSPLPLLAGQETQYF.

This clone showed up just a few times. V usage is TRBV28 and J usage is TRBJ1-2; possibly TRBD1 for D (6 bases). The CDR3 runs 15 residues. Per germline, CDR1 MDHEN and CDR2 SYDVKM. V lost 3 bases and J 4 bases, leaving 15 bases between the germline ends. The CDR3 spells CASSFAGAVSYGYTF. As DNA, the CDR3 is TGTGCCAGCAGTTTCGCAGGGGCAGTATCCTATGGCTACACCTTC.

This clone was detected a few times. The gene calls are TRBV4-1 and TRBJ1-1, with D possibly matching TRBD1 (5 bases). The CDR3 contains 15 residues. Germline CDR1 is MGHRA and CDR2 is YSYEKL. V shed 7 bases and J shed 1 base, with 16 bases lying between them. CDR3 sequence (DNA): TGCGCCAGCAACAATCCGGGACGGCAGAACACTGAAGCTTTCTTT. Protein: CASNNPGRQNTEAFF.

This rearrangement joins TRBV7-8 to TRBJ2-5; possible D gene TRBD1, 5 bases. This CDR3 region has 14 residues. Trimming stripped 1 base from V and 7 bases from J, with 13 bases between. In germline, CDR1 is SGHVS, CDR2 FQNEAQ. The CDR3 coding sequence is TGTGCCAGCAGCTTAGTGGCAGGGCAGGGGACCCAGTACTTC. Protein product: CASSLVAGQGTQYF.

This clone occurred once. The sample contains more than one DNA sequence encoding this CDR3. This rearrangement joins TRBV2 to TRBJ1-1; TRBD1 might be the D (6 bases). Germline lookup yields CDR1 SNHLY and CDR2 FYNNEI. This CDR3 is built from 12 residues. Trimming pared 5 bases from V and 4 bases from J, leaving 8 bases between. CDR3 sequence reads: CASSSDSTEAFF. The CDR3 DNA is TGTGCCAGCAGTTCGGACAGCACTGAAGCTTTCTTT.

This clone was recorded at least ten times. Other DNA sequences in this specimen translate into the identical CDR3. This CDR3 is CSVEPTGGGTEAFF. The CDR3 DNA reads as TGCAGCGTTGAACCTACAGGGGGTGGGACTGAAGCTTTCTTT. The V gene is TRBV29-1, the J gene TRBJ1-1, with 8 bases fitting TRBD1. The germline V gene encodes CDR1 SQVTM and CDR2 ANQGSEA. With V trimmed by 2 bases and J by 5 bases, 7 bases remained unmatched. The CDR3 is 14 amino acids.

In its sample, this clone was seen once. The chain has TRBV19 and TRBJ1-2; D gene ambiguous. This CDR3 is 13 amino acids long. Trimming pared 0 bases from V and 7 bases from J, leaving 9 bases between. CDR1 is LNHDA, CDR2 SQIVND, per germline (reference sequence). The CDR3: CASSIDFKPGYTF. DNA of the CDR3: TGTGCCAGTAGTATAGACTTTAAGCCTGGCTACACCTTC.

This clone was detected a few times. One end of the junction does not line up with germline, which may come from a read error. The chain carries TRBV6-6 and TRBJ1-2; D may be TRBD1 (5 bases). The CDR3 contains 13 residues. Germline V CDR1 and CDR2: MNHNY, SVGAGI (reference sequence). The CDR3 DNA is TGTGCCAGCAGTTACCAGGGTGAAGGCGGCTACGCCTTC. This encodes CASSYQGEGGYAF.

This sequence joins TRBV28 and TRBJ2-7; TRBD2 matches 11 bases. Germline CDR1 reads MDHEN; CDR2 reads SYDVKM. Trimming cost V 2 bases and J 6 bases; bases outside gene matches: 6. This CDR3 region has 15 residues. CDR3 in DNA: TGTGCCAGCAGTTTACGAGGGCTAGCGGGAGGCGAGCAGTACTTC. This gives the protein CASSLRGLAGGEQYF.

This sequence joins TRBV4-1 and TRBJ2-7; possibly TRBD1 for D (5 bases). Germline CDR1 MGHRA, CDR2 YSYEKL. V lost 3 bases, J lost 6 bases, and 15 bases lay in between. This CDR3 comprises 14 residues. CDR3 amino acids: CASSQARVVAEQYF. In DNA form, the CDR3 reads TGCGCCAGCAGCCAGGCCAGGGTCGTGGCCGAGCAGTACTTC.

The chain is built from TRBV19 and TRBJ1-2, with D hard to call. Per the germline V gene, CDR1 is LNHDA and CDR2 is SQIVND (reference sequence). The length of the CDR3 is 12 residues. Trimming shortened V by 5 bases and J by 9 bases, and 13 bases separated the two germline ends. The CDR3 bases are TGTGCCAGTAGTCCCGGGGATCTAAGCTACACCTTC. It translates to CASSPGDLSYTF.

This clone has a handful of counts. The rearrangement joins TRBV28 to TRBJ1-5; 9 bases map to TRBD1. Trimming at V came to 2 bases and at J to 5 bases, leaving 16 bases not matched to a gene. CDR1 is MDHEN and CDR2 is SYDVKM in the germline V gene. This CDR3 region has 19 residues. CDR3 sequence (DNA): TGTGCCAGCAGTTTAATAGGCGCGTGGACGGGACAGGGTGATCAGCCCCAGCATTTT. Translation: CASSLIGAWTGQGDQPQHF.

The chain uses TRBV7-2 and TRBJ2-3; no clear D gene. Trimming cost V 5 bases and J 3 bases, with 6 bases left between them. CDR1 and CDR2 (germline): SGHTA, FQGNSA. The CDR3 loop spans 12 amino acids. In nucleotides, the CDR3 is TGTGCCAGCAGCACTCCGACAGATACGCAGTATTTT. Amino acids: CASSTPTDTQYF.

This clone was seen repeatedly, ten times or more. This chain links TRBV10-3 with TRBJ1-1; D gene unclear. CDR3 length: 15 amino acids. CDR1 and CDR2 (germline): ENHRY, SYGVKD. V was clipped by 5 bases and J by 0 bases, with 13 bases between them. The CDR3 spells CAISFSASMNTEAFF. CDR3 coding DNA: TGTGCCATCAGTTTTTCAGCCTCCATGAACACTGAAGCTTTCTTT.

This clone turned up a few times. The chain's CDR3 is CASSTRTSGSSGTGANVLTF. In DNA, the CDR3 is TGTGCCAGCAGTACTCGGACTAGCGGGTCTTCTGGCACTGGGGCCAACGTCCTGACTTTC. The chain links TRBV27 to TRBJ2-6; 11 bases align to TRBD2. CDR3 length equals 20 residues. Trimming removed 5 bases from V and 2 bases from J; junction bases left unmatched: 14. The germline V gene encodes CDR1 MNHEY and CDR2 SMNVEV (reference sequence).

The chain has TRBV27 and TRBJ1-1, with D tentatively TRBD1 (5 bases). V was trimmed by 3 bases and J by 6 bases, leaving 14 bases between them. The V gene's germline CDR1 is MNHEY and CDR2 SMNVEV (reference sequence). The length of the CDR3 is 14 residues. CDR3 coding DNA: TGTGCCAGCAGTTTTTATCCTCTAGGGGCTGAAGCTTTCTTT. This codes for CASSFYPLGAEAFF.

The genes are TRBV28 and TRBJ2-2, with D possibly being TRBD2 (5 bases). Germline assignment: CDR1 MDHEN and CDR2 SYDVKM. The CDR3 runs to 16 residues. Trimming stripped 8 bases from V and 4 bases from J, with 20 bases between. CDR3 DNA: TGTGCCAGCGGATTTACAGAGGGCGCGGGCACCGGGGAGCTGTTTTTT. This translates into CASGFTEGAGTGELFF.

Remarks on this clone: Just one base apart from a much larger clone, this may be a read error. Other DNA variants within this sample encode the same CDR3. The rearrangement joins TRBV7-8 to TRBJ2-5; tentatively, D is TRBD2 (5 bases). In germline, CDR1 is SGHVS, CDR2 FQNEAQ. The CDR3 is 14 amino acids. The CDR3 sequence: CASSFRTGEETQYF. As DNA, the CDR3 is TGTGCTAGCAGCTTTCGGACTGGGGAGGAGACCCAGTACTTC.

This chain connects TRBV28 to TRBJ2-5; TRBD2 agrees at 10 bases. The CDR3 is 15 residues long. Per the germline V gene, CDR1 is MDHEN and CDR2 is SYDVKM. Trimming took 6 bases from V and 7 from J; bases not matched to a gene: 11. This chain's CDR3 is CASSMGAGGIGTQYF. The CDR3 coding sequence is TGTGCCAGCAGCATGGGAGCGGGAGGGATCGGGACCCAGTACTTC. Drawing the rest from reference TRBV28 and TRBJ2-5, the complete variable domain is DVKVTQSSRYLVKRTGEKVFLECVQDMDHENMFWYRQDPGLGLRLIYFSYDVKMKEKGDIPEGYSVSREKKERFSLILESASTNQTSMYLCASSMGAGGIGTQYFGPGTRLLVL.

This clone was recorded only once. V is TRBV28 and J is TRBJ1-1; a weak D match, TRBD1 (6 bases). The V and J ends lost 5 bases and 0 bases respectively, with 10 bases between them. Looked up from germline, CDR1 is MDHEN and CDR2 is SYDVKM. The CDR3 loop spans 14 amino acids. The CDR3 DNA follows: TGTGCCAGCAGTCCGAGGACAGTGAACACTGAAGCTTTCTTT. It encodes CASSPRTVNTEAFF. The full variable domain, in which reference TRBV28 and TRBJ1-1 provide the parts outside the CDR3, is DVKVTQSSRYLVKRTGEKVFLECVQDMDHENMFWYRQDPGLGLRLIYFSYDVKMKEKGDIPEGYSVSREKKERFSLILESASTNQTSMYLCASSPRTVNTEAFFGQGTRLTVV.

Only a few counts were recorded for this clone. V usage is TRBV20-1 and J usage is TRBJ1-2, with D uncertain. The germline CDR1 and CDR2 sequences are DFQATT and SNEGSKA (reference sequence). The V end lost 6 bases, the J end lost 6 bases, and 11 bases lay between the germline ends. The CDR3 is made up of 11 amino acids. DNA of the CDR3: TGCAGTGCCCGGAAATGGGATGGCTACACCTTC. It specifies CSARKWDGYTF.